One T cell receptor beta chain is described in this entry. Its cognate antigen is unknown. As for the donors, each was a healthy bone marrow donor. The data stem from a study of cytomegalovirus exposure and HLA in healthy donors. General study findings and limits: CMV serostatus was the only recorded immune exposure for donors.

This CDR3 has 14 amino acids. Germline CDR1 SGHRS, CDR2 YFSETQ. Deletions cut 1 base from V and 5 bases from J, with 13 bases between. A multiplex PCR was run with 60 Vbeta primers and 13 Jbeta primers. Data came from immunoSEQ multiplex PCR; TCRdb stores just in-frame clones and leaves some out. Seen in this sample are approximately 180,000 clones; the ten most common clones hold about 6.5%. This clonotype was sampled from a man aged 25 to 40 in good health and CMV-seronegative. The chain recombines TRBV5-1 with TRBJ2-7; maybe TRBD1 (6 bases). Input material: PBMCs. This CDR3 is CASSLFRDTDEQYF. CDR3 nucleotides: TGCGCCAGCAGCTTGTTCCGGGACACAGACGAGCAGTACTTC. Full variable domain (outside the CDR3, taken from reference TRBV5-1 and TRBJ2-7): KAGVTQTPRYLIKTRGQQVTLSCSPISGHRSVSWYQQTPGQGLQFLFEYFSETQRNKGNFPGRFSGRQFSNSRSEMNVSTLELGDSALYLCASSLFRDTDEQYFGPGTRLTVT.